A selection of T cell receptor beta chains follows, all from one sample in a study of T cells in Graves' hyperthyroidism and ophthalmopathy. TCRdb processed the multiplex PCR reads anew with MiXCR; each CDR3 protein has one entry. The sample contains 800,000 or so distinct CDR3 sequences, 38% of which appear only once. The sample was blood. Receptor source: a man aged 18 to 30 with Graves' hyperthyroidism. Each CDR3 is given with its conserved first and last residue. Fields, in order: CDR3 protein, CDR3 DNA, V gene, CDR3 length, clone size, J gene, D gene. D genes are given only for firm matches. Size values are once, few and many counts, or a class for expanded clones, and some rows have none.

CDR3: CASSLEGGVRVEQYF
DNA: TGTGCCAGCAGCTTGGAAGGGGGCGTACGAGTCGAGCAGTACTTC
V: TRBV5-1
length: 15
size: .
J: TRBJ2-7
D: TRBD1

CDR3: CASSSRGESQPQHF
DNA: TGTGCCAGTAGTTCGCGAGGGGAGAGTCAGCCCCAGCATTTT
V: TRBV19
length: 14
size: few
J: TRBJ1-5
D: .

CDR3: CSARKDRGWDTIYF
DNA: TGCAGTGCTAGGAAGGACAGGGGCTGGGACACCATATATTTT
V: TRBV20-1
length: 14
size: many
J: TRBJ1-3
D: TRBD1

CDR3: CASSGGDSEAYEQYF
DNA: TGTGCCAGCAGCGGGGGAGATTCCGAGGCCTACGAGCAGTACTTC
V: TRBV11-1
length: 15
size: .
J: TRBJ2-7
D: .

CDR3: CASSREGGHNQPQHF
DNA: TGTGCCAGCAGTCGAGAAGGGGGACATAATCAGCCCCAGCATTTT
V: TRBV24-1
length: 15
size: .
J: TRBJ1-5
D: .

CDR3: CASSPSYGAYEQYF
DNA: TGTGCCAGCAGCCCTTCTTACGGGGCCTACGAGCAGTACTTC
V: TRBV11-2
length: 14
size: .
J: TRBJ2-7
D: .

CDR3: CASSPGTPEETQYF
DNA: TGTGCCAGCAGTCCGGGGACACCCGAAGAGACCCAGTACTTC
V: TRBV12-3/TRBV12-4
length: 14
size: few
J: TRBJ2-5
D: .

CDR3: CASSFHEGYTYEQYF
DNA: TGTGCCAGCAGCTTCCATGAGGGGTATACTTACGAGCAGTACTTC
V: TRBV7-9
length: 15
size: many
J: TRBJ2-7
D: .

CDR3: CASSLDRGGAGRETQYF
DNA: TGTGCCAGCAGCTTAGACAGGGGAGGGGCGGGGAGAGAGACCCAGTACTTC
V: TRBV11-3
length: 17
size: .
J: TRBJ2-5
D: .

CDR3: CASSQFLLGSYNSPLHF
DNA: TGTGCCAGCAGCCAGTTTCTTCTGGGCTCCTATAATTCACCCCTCCACTTT
V: TRBV9
length: 17
size: .
J: TRBJ1-6
D: .

CDR3: CSARDLRTSIYEQYF
DNA: TGCAGTGCTAGAGATCTTCGGACTAGCATCTACGAGCAGTACTTC
V: TRBV20-1
length: 15
size: many
J: TRBJ2-7
D: TRBD2

CDR3: CSVERNTIYF
DNA: TGCAGCGTTGAGAGGAACACCATATATTTT
V: TRBV29-1
length: 10
size: .
J: TRBJ1-3
D: .

CDR3: CATRREGNYGYTF
DNA: TGTGCCACCAGAAGAGAGGGAAACTATGGCTACACCTTC
V: TRBV6-6
length: 13
size: many
J: TRBJ1-2
D: .

CDR3: CSVDQTGAYTEAFF
DNA: TGCAGCGTTGATCAGACAGGGGCCTACACTGAAGCTTTCTTT
V: TRBV29-1
length: 14
size: many
J: TRBJ1-1
D: TRBD1

CDR3: CASSLTGPDTQYF
DNA: TGTGCCAGCAGCTTAACCGGCCCAGATACGCAGTATTTT
V: TRBV7-2
length: 13
size: .
J: TRBJ2-3
D: .

CDR3: CASSSGQAAYEQYF
DNA: TGCGCCAGCAGCTCGGGACAGGCGGCCTACGAGCAGTACTTC
V: TRBV5-1
length: 14
size: .
J: TRBJ2-7
D: TRBD1

CDR3: CSVLRLGTEAFF
DNA: TGCAGCGTTCTCAGGTTGGGCACTGAAGCTTTCTTT
V: TRBV29-1
length: 12
size: many
J: TRBJ1-1
D: .